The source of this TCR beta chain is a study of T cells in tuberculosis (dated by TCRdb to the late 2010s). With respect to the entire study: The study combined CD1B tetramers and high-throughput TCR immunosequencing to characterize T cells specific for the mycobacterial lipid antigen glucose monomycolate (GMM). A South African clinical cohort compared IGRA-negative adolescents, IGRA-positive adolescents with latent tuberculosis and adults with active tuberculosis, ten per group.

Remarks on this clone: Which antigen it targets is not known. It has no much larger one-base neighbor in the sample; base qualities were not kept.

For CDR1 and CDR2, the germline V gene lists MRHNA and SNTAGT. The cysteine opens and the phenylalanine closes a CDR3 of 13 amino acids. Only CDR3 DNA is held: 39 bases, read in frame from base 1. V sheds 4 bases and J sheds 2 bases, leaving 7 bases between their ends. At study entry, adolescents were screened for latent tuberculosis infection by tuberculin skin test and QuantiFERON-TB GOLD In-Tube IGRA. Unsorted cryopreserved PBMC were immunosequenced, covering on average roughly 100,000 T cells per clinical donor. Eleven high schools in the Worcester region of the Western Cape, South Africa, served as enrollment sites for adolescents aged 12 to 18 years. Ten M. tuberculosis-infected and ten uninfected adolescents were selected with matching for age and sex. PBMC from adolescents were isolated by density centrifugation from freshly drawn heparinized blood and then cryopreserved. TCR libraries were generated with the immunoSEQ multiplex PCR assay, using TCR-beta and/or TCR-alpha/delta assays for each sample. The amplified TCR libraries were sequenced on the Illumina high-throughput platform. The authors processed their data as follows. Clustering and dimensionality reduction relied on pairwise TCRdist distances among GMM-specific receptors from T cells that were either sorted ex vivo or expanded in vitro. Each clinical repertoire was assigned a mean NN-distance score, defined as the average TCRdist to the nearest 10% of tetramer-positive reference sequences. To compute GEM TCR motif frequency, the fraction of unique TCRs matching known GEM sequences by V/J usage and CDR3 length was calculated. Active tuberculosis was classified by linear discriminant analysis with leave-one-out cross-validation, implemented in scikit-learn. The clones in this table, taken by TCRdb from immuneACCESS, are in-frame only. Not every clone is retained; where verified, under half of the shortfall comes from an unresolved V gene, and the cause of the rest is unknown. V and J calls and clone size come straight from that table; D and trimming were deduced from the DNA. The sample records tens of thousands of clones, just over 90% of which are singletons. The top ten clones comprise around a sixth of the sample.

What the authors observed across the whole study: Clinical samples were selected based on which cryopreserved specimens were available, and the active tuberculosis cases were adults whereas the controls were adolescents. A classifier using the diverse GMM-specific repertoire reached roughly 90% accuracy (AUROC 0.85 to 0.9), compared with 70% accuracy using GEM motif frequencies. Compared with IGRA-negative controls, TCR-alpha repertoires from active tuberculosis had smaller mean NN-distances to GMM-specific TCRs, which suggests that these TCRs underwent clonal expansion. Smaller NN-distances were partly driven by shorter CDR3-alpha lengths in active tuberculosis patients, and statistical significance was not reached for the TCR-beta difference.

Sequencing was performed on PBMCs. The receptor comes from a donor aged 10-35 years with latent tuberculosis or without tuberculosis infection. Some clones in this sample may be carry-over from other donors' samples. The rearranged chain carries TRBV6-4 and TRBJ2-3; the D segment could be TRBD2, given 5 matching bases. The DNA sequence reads TGTGCCAGCAGTGGGACTTACACAGATACGCAGTATTTT. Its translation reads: CASSGTYTDTQYF.